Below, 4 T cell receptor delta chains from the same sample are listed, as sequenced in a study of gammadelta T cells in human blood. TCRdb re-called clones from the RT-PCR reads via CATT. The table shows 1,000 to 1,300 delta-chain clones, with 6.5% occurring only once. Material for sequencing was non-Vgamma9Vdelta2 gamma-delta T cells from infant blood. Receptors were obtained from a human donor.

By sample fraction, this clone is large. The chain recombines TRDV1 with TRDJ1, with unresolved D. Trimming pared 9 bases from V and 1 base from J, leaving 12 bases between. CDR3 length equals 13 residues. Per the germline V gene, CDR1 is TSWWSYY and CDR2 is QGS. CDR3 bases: TGTGCTCTCCGACCGTGCGGCACCGATAAACTCATCTTT. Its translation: CALRPCGTDKLIF.

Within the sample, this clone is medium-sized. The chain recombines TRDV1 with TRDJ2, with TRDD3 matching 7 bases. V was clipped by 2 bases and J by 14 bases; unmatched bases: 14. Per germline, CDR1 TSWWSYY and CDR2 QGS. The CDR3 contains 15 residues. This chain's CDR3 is CALGEGDGYASPLFF. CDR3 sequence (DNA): TGTGCTCTTGGGGAAGGTGACGGATACGCCAGCCCGCTCTTCTTT.

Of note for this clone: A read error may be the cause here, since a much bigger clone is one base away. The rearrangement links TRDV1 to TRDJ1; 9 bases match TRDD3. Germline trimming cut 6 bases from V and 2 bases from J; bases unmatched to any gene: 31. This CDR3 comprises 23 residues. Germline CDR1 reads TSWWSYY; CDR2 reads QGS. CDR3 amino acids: CALGSARRKVLGIRDRPTDKLIF. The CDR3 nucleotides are TGTGCTCTTGGATCGGCGCGGAGGAAAGTACTGGGGATACGGGATCGGCCTACCGATAAACTCATCTTT.

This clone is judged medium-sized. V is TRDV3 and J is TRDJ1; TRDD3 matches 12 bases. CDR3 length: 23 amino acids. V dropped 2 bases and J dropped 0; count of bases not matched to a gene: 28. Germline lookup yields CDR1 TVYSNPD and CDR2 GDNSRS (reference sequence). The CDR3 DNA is TGTGCCTTTGGGCGAACGTCGGCCTTCCTCCGTACTGGGGGATACTTGTACACCGATAAACTCATCTTT. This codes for CAFGRTSAFLRTGGYLYTDKLIF.